The 7 T cell receptor beta chains below were found in one sample sequenced in a study of OX40 agonist ivuxolimab in advanced cancers. Sequenced by immunoSEQ multiplex PCR; TCRdb stores in-frame clones only, minus some. The data contain 55,000 to 65,000 clones, roughly 90% of them seen just once; the ten biggest clones take up approximately 20%. Sequenced material: CD4+ or CD8+ T cells sorted from blood, taken in a trial of the OX40 agonist ivuxolimab. These receptors all stem from an adult with an advanced solid tumor such as melanoma, head and neck, liver or kidney cancer.

This clone was detected once. The chain links TRBV11-1 to TRBJ2-3; the D gene is possibly TRBD2 (5 bases). V lost 2 bases to trimming and J lost 6 bases, with 15 bases between them. This CDR3 comprises 15 residues. Germline CDR1 is SGHAT and CDR2 is FQDESV (reference sequence). The CDR3 protein is CASSLIIGGWDTQYF. The DNA of the CDR3 is TGTGCCAGCAGCTTAATAATAGGCGGGTGGGATACGCAGTATTTT.

The V gene is TRBV7-8, the J gene TRBJ1-5; the D gene is possibly TRBD1 (6 bases). Germline assignment: CDR1 SGHVS and CDR2 FQNEAQ. V gave up 4 bases and J gave up 5 bases, with 21 bases separating them. This CDR3 region has 17 residues. The CDR3 loop reads CASSSEPGDLSDQPQHF. The CDR3, as DNA: TGTGCCAGCAGCTCTGAGCCAGGGGATTTGAGCGATCAGCCCCAGCATTTT.

The V call is TRBV6-5, the J call TRBJ1-2, with D perhaps matching TRBD1 (6 bases). V lost 6 bases to trimming and J lost 4 bases, with 18 bases between them. Germline CDR1 MNHEY, CDR2 SVGAGI. The CDR3 is made up of 15 amino acids. CDR3 sequence (DNA): TGTGCCAGCAGGCGGACAGACCAAATTGTCTATGGCTACACCTTC. Amino acid sequence: CASRRTDQIVYGYTF.

This rearrangement joins TRBV2 to TRBJ2-7; D possibly uses TRBD1 or TRBD2 (5 bases each). The CDR3 totals 16 residues. V dropped 0 bases and J dropped 2 bases, with 14 bases sitting between them. Germline CDR1 SNHLY, CDR2 FYNNEI. In DNA form, the CDR3 reads TGTGCCAGCAGTGAAGCGCCTCGACTGGGGGCCTACGAGCAGTACGTC. It encodes CASSEAPRLGAYEQYV.

The J gene is TRBJ2-1, the V gene TRBV4-3; 12 bases are shared with TRBD2. Trimming removed 1 base from V and 4 bases from J; junction bases left unmatched: 14. Germline CDR1 is LGHNA and CDR2 is YSLEER. The CDR3 totals 20 residues. In DNA form, the CDR3 reads TGCGCCAGCAGCCAAGCCCCCGGAGCTAGCGGGGGGGCAGGATACAATGAGCAGTTCTTC. It codes for CASSQAPGASGGAGYNEQFF.

The CDR3 DNA is TGCAGCGTTCGTAACAGGGGTTCGCACACCATATATTTT. It translates to CSVRNRGSHTIYF. The gene calls are TRBV29-1 and TRBJ1-3, with 7 bases that match TRBD1. Germline V CDR1 and CDR2: SQVTM, ANQGSEA. This CDR3 is built from 13 residues. Trimming cost V 5 bases and J 8 bases; bases outside gene matches: 9.

The chain employs TRBV4-2 and TRBJ1-5, with D tentatively TRBD1 (6 bases). Trimming took off 1 base at V and 6 bases at J, with 7 bases between the two ends. The CDR3 extends over 13 amino acids. The germline gives CDR1 LGHNA, CDR2 YNFKEQ. The CDR3 loop reads CASSQGGRQPQHF. The CDR3 DNA follows: TGTGCCAGCAGCCAAGGGGGGCGTCAGCCCCAGCATTTT.